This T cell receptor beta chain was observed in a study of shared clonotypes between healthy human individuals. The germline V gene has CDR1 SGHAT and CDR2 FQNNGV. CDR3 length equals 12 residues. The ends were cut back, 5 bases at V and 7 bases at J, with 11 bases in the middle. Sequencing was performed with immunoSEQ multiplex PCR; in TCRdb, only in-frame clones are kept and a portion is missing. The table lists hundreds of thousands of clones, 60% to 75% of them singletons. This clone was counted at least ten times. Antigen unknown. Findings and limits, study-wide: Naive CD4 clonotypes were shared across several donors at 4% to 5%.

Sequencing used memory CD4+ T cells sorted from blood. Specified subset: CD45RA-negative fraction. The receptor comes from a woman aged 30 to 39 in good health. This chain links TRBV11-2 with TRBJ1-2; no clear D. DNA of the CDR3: TGTGCCAGCAGCGTTCGGCGTGGTGGCTACACCTTC. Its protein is CASSVRRGGYTF.